Each of the 5 T cell receptor beta chains below was sequenced from the same sample in a study of cytomegalovirus exposure and HLA in healthy donors. Primers: 60 Vbeta forward and 13 Jbeta reverse. Clones were read by immunoSEQ multiplex PCR, and TCRdb kept only the in-frame ones, dropping some. Here the sample spans 150,000 to 200,000 clones, about four fifths being singletons. Specimen: PBMCs. The receptors here all came from a woman in her twenties or thirties in good health and CMV-seropositive.

V usage is TRBV20-1 and J usage is TRBJ1-1, with D unclear. Between the trimmed V and J ends, which lost 3 bases and 8 bases, there was a span of 10 bases. Germline loops: CDR1 DFQATT, CDR2 SNEGSKA (reference sequence). The CDR3 has 11 amino acids. The CDR3 DNA follows: TGCAGTGCTAGTAAGCCCTCGGAAGCTTTCTTT. Protein: CSASKPSEAFF.

The V and J genes are TRBV7-2 and TRBJ2-5; D perhaps matches TRBD1 (6 bases). The end of the DNA fits TRBJ2-7 better, so the J call may be wrong. CDR3 length equals 14 residues. Germline V lookup: CDR1 SGHTA, CDR2 FQGNSA. CDR3 region: CASSLEGQSYEQYF. Written as DNA, the CDR3 is TGTGCCAGCAGCTTAGAGGGACAATCCTACGAGCAGTACTTC.

This clone was recorded only once. The chain has TRBV12-2 and TRBJ1-1; TRBD1, the D gene given by the table, was not confirmed from the DNA. TRBV12-2 is a pseudogene segment. CDR3 length: 14 residues. The CDR3 bases are TGTGCAAGTCGCTCGGGACAGATGAACACTGAAGCTTTCTTT. It codes for CASRSGQMNTEAFF.

This clone appeared once. The rearrangement uses TRBV6-1 and TRBJ2-3; 9 bases line up with TRBD2. Germline values: CDR1 MNHNS, CDR2 SASEGT. CDR3 length equals 13 residues. V dropped 8 bases and J dropped 11; count of bases not matched to a gene: 11. In nucleotides, the CDR3 is TGTGCCAGCGTCTCCTCTAGAGCGGGAGGGCAGTATTTT. It specifies CASVSSRAGGQYF.

This clone was found a few times. Other DNA sequences in the sample encode the same CDR3. The chain combines TRBV7-8 with TRBJ2-7; 7 bases are shared with TRBD1. Trimming cost V 1 base and J 2 bases; bases outside gene matches: 2. The CDR3 is made up of 14 amino acids. The germline CDR1 and CDR2 sequences are SGHVS and FQNEAQ. CDR3 in amino acids: CASSLGTGPYEQYF. In nucleotides, the CDR3 is TGTGCCAGCAGCTTAGGGACAGGTCCCTACGAGCAGTACTTC. Variable domain in full (rest from reference TRBV7-8 and TRBJ2-7): GAGVSQSPRYKVAKRGQDVALRCDPISGHVSLFWYQQALGQGPEFLTYFQNEAQLDKSGLPSDRFFAERPEGSVSTLKIQRTQQEDSAVYLCASSLGTGPYEQYFGPGTRLTVT.